Listed below are T cell receptor beta chains from one sample, sequenced in a study of CD8 T cells in ankylosing spondylitis. Each CDR3 protein is one row after TCRdb ran MiXCR on the 5' RACE reads. The data hold 750,000 to 850,000 distinct CDR3 sequences, with roughly 12% observed a single time. The sequenced sample consisted of blood, either unsorted or a sorted T cell fraction (not recorded which). These receptors were obtained from a male donor with ankylosing spondylitis. Both conserved end residues are part of each CDR3. The order of the fields is CDR3 protein, V gene, J gene.

CDR3aa: CASNFEGGFSYEQYF
v_gene: TRBV7-2
j_gene: TRBJ2-7

CDR3aa: CSVVNRGMNTEAFF
v_gene: TRBV29-1
j_gene: TRBJ1-1

CDR3aa: CSAKDTRQTQYF
v_gene: TRBV20-1
j_gene: TRBJ2-5

CDR3aa: CASSRGGSGSSYEQYF
v_gene: TRBV4-2
j_gene: TRBJ2-7

CDR3aa: CSARDRQRQETQYF
v_gene: TRBV20-1
j_gene: TRBJ2-5

CDR3aa: CSAFPGGDNEQFF
v_gene: TRBV20-1
j_gene: TRBJ2-1

CDR3aa: CSARDRARREAFF
v_gene: TRBV20-1
j_gene: TRBJ1-1

CDR3aa: CASSSHAGTGSEQYF
v_gene: TRBV5-1
j_gene: TRBJ2-7

CDR3aa: CASSPPGTTSYEQYF
v_gene: TRBV6-1
j_gene: TRBJ2-7

CDR3aa: CASSLGVTEDRDTQYF
v_gene: TRBV7-3
j_gene: TRBJ2-3

CDR3aa: CASSLGAGVGEQFF
v_gene: TRBV11-3
j_gene: TRBJ2-1

CDR3aa: CSASQFQRGIDEQFF
v_gene: TRBV20-1
j_gene: TRBJ2-1

CDR3aa: CASRSGASTDTQYF
v_gene: TRBV6-2/TRBV6-3
j_gene: TRBJ2-3

CDR3aa: CASSREKYNEQFF
v_gene: TRBV4-3
j_gene: TRBJ2-1

CDR3aa: CASSLTVSGDSPLHF
v_gene: TRBV28
j_gene: TRBJ1-6

CDR3aa: CSARPGQIAKNIQYF
v_gene: TRBV20-1
j_gene: TRBJ2-4

CDR3aa: CASSYRLAGGPASYNEQFF
v_gene: TRBV6-2/TRBV6-3
j_gene: TRBJ2-1

CDR3aa: CASSLDGGAYNEQFF
v_gene: TRBV7-2
j_gene: TRBJ2-1

CDR3aa: CSARDESWATKYF
v_gene: TRBV20-1
j_gene: TRBJ2-5

CDR3aa: CASSPTGTGVWEQYF
v_gene: TRBV18
j_gene: TRBJ2-7

CDR3aa: CASSQHPGQIQQYF
v_gene: TRBV23-1
j_gene: TRBJ2-7

CDR3aa: CASSLYEAGYEQYF
v_gene: TRBV7-9
j_gene: TRBJ2-7

CDR3aa: CASSSFVGGNYGYTF
v_gene: TRBV4-3
j_gene: TRBJ1-2

CDR3aa: CSAWGDEQYF
v_gene: TRBV29-1
j_gene: TRBJ2-7

CDR3aa: CASSVDQAEETQYF
v_gene: TRBV9
j_gene: TRBJ2-5

CDR3aa: CASSWTSGGARTQYF
v_gene: TRBV12-3/TRBV12-4
j_gene: TRBJ2-3

CDR3aa: CSALRTSGSSEQFF
v_gene: TRBV20-1
j_gene: TRBJ2-1

CDR3aa: CASSQPGGASGTGELFF
v_gene: TRBV4-2
j_gene: TRBJ2-2

CDR3aa: CAFLQYGTPGTEAFF
v_gene: TRBV30
j_gene: TRBJ1-1

CDR3aa: CASRRTGAANTEAFF
v_gene: TRBV5-1
j_gene: TRBJ1-1

CDR3aa: CASYTDRGYGYTF
v_gene: TRBV7-9
j_gene: TRBJ1-2

CDR3aa: CASSYGSLYNSPLHF
v_gene: TRBV6-5
j_gene: TRBJ1-6

CDR3aa: CASTERVRQDTQYF
v_gene: TRBV2
j_gene: TRBJ2-3

CDR3aa: CASSAGLAAYTQYF
v_gene: TRBV9
j_gene: TRBJ2-3

CDR3aa: CASSQELHTPLHF
v_gene: TRBV4-2
j_gene: TRBJ1-6

CDR3aa: CSARDPRSDGYTF
v_gene: TRBV20-1
j_gene: TRBJ1-2

CDR3aa: CASSLGTSNTGELFF
v_gene: TRBV7-9
j_gene: TRBJ2-2

CDR3aa: CASSQDLGDTEAFF
v_gene: TRBV4-3
j_gene: TRBJ1-1

CDR3aa: CASSLTAGVKVEQFF
v_gene: TRBV12-3/TRBV12-4
j_gene: TRBJ2-1

CDR3aa: CSAQQGYEQYF
v_gene: TRBV20-1
j_gene: TRBJ2-7